This T cell receptor (beta chain) is from a study of healthy donors' naive CD4 and CD8 T cells. Whole-study context: Donors, half of them female, were 20-25, 40-50 or 60-70 years old.

CD4+CD8-CD45RO-CD45RA+ cells were naive CD4+; CD8+CD4-CD45RA+CD27bright cells were naive CD8+. Each TCR library used around 540 ng of total RNA and a linear amplification protocol. TCRdb re-called the reads through MiXCR, storing one row per CDR3 protein. The table shows approximately 200,000 distinct CDR3 sequences, with over 60% occurring only once. This clonotype was observed a few times. J was trimmed by 6 bases and V by 7 bases; bases with no gene match: 11. The CDR3 covers 14 residues. Germline V lookup: CDR1 MNHEY, CDR2 SVGAGI. This TCR was recovered from a pool of human donors in good health; the sample pools cells from several healthy donors. Sequencing was carried out using naive CD4+ and CD8+ T cells sorted from blood, pooled from several donors. The rearrangement joins TRBV6-5 to TRBJ1-1; TRBD1 aligns across 7 bases. CDR3: CASTKTGRASEAFF. DNA of the CDR3: TGTGCCAGCACCAAGACAGGGAGAGCCTCTGAAGCTTTCTTT.